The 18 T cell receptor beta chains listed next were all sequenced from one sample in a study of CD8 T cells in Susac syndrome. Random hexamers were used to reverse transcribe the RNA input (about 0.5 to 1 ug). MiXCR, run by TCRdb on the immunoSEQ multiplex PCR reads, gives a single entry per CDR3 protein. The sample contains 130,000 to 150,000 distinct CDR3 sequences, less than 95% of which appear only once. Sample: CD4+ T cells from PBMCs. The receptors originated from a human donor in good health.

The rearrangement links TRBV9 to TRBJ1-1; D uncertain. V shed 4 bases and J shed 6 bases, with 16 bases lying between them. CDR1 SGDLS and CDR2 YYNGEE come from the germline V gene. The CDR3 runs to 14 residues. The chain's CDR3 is CASSSQPDGAEAFF. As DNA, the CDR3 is TGTGCCAGCAGCTCCCAACCCGACGGGGCTGAAGCTTTCTTT.

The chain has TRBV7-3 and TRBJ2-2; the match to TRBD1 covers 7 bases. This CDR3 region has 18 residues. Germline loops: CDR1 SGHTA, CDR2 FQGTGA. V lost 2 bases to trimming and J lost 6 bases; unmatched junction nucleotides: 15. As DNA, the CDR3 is TGTGCCAGCAGCTTACGAATCGCCGGAACCGGGACAGCCGGGGAGCTGTTTTTT. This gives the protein CASSLRIAGTGTAGELFF.

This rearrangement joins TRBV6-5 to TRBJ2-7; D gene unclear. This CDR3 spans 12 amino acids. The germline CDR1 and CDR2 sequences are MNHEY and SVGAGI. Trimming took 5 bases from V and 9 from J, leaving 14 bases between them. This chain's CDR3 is CASSPGRARQYF. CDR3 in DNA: TGTGCCAGCAGTCCCGGTAGGGCTCGGCAGTACTTC.

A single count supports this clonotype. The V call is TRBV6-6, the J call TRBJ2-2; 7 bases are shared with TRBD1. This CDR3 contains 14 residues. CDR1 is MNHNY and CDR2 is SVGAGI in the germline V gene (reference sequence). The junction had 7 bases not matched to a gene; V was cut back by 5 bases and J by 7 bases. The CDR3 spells CASSSTGAIGELFF. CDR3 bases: TGTGCCAGCAGTAGTACAGGGGCTATCGGGGAGCTGTTTTTT.

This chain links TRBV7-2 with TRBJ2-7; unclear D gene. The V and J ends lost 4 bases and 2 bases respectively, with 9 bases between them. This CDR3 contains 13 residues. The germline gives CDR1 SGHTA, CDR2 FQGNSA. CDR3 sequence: CASSSPPPYEQYF. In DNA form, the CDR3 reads TGTGCCAGCAGCTCCCCGCCCCCCTACGAGCAGTACTTC.

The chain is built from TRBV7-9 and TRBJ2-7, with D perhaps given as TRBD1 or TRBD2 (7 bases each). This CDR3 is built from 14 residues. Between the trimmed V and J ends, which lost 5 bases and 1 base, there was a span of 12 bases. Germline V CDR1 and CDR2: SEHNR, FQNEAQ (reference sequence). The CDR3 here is CASSEAGQSYEQYF. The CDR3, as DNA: TGTGCCAGCAGCGAAGCGGGACAGTCCTACGAGCAGTACTTC.

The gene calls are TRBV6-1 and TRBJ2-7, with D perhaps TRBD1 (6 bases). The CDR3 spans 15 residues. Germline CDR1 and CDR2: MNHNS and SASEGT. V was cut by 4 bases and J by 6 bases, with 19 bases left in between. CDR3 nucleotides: TGTGCCAGCAGTGGGGGACAAGGGTTTGGGGGCGAGCAGTACTTC. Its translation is CASSGGQGFGGEQYF.

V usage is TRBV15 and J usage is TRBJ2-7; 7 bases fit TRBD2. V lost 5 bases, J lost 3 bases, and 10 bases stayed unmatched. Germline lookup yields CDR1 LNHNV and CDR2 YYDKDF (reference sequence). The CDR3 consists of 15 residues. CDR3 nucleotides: TGTGCCACCAGCGATGGCTCCGGGGGGTACTACGAGCAGTACTTC. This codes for CATSDGSGGYYEQYF.

CDR3 residues: CASTTTGTHYYEQYF. CDR3 bases: TGTGCCAGCACTACAACCGGGACACACTACTACGAGCAGTACTTC. The chain is built from TRBV12-3 or TRBV12-4 and TRBJ2-7; TRBD1 is a possible D gene (6 bases). Between the trimmed V and J ends, which lost 7 bases and 3 bases, there was a span of 19 bases. CDR3 length equals 15 residues.

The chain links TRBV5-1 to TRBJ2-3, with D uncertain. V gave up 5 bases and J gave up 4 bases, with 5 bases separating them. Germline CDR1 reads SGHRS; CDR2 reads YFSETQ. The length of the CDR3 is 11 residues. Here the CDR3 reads CASRGSDTQYF. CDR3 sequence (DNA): TGCGCCAGCAGGGGATCAGATACGCAGTATTTT.

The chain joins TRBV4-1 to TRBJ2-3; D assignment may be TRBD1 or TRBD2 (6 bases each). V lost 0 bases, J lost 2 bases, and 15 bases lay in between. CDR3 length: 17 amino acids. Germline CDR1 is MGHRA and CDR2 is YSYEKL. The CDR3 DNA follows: TGCGCCAGCAGCCAAGAGGGGGGCCTGAGGATCACAGATACGCAGTATTTT. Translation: CASSQEGGLRITDTQYF.

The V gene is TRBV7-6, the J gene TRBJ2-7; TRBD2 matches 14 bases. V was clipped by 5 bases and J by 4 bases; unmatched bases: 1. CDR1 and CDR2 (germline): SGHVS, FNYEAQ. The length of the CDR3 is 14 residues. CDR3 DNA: TGTGCCAGCAGCCGACTAGCGGGAGGGTACGAGCAGTACTTC. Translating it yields CASSRLAGGYEQYF.

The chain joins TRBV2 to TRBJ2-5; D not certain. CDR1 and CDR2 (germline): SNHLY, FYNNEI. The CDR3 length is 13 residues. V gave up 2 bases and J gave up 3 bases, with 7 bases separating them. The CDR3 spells CASSEWAEETQYF. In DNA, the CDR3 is TGTGCCAGCAGTGAATGGGCAGAAGAGACCCAGTACTTC. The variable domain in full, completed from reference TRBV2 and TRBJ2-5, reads EPEVTQTPSHQVTQMGQEVILRCVPISNHLYFYWYRQILGQKVEFLVSFYNNEISEKSEIFDDQFSVERPDGSNFTLKIRSTKLEDSAMYFCASSEWAEETQYFGPGTRLLVL.

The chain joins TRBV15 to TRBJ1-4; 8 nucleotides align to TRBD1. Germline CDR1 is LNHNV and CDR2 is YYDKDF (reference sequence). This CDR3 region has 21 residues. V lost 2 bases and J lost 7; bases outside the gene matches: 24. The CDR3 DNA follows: TGTGCCACCAGCAGAACGCCCACTGGGACAGGATTGGGTTTGTTCAGTGAAAAACTGTTTTTT. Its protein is CATSRTPTGTGLGLFSEKLFF.

CDR3 loop: CSVIARTDTQYF. The DNA for the CDR3 is TGCAGTGTAATAGCCCGCACAGATACGCAGTATTTT. V gene TRBV20-1 combines with J gene TRBJ2-3; D is uncertain. Germline V gene lookup returns CDR1 DFQATT and CDR2 SNEGSKA (reference sequence). The CDR3 loop spans 12 amino acids. Trimming cost V 7 bases and J 1 base, with 9 bases left between them.

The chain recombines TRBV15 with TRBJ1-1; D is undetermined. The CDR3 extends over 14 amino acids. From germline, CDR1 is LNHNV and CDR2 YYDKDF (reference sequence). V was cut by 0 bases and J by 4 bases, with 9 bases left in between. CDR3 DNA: TGTGCCACCAGCAGAGATTGGGGTGGCACTGAAGCTTTCTTT. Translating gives CATSRDWGGTEAFF.

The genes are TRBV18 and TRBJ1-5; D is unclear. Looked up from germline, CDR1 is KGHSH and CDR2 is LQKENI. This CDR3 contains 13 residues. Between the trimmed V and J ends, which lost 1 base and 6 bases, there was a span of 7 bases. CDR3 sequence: CASSPHEGQPQHF. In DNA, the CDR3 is TGTGCCAGCTCACCACACGAAGGTCAGCCCCAGCATTTT.

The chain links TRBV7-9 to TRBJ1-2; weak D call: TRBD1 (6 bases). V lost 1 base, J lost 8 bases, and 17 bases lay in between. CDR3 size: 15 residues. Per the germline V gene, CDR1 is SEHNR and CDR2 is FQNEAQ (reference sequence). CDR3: CASSLEVWGREGYTF. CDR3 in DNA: TGTGCCAGCAGCTTAGAAGTATGGGGGCGGGAAGGCTACACCTTC.